This is a list of T cell receptor beta chains from one sample in a study of T-cell memory formation after mild COVID-19. TCRdb analysed the 5' RACE reads with MiXCR anew, one entry per CDR3 protein. The profile shows 150,000 to 200,000 distinct CDR3 sequences, more than 14% of them singletons. Source material: PBMCs or a T cell subset sorted from them (not recorded which). The receptor set was obtained from an adult woman who had mild COVID-19 (a few samples of this study predate the infection). Cell type and time point are not known. The CDR3 runs from the conserved cysteine through the conserved F or W. Fields, in order: CDR3 DNA, CDR3 protein, J gene, D gene, V gene, clone size. D genes are given only for firm matches. Expanded clones get a size class; other rows say once, few or many, or leave the size out.

CDR3 DNA: TGTGCCAGCAGCTTAGTTGGGGGGGCAGACACTGAAGCTTTCTTT
CDR3 protein: CASSLVGGADTEAFF
J gene: TRBJ1-1
D gene: NA
V gene: TRBV7-9
clone size: NA

CDR3 DNA: TGTGCCAGCAGCTTGGGGGGAGGCAATACGCAGTATTTT
CDR3 protein: CASSLGGGNTQYF
J gene: TRBJ2-3
D gene: NA
V gene: TRBV5-6
clone size: few

CDR3 DNA: TGCGCCAGCAGCAACGGTCCAGACGGGAACACTGAAGCTTTCTTT
CDR3 protein: CASSNGPDGNTEAFF
J gene: TRBJ1-1
D gene: NA
V gene: TRBV5-1
clone size: few

CDR3 DNA: TGTGCCAGCTCACCAAGAGCGGAGACCCAGTACTTC
CDR3 protein: CASSPRAETQYF
J gene: TRBJ2-5
D gene: NA
V gene: TRBV18
clone size: NA

CDR3 DNA: TGTGCCATCAGTGAGTCGAATGAGCAGTTCTTC
CDR3 protein: CAISESNEQFF
J gene: TRBJ2-1
D gene: NA
V gene: TRBV10-3
clone size: few

CDR3 DNA: TGTGCCAGCAGCCTCCGGGAGGCTCATGGCTACACCTTC
CDR3 protein: CASSLREAHGYTF
J gene: TRBJ1-2
D gene: NA
V gene: TRBV3-1
clone size: NA

CDR3 DNA: TGTGCCAGCAGCCCCTCCCTGACTAGCGGGAGTTACAATGAGCAGTTCTTC
CDR3 protein: CASSPSLTSGSYNEQFF
J gene: TRBJ2-1
D gene: TRBD2
V gene: TRBV13
clone size: few

CDR3 DNA: TGTGCCAGCTCACCACTCGGGACAGGGGGCGGGGAGGACGAGCAGTACTTC
CDR3 protein: CASSPLGTGGGEDEQYF
J gene: TRBJ2-7
D gene: TRBD1
V gene: TRBV18
clone size: NA

CDR3 DNA: TGCAGCGTTGTTTGGTGGGAGGACGACGGCAGCTCTGGAAACACCATATATTTT
CDR3 protein: CSVVWWEDDGSSGNTIYF
J gene: TRBJ1-3
D gene: NA
V gene: TRBV29-1
clone size: few

CDR3 DNA: TGCGCCAGCAGCCAAGATCTGCGGGGTATGGACTTCGGAGGGCCAAAACCGAGCACCGGGGAGCTGTTTTTT
CDR3 protein: CASSQDLRGMDFGGPKPSTGELFF
J gene: TRBJ2-2
D gene: NA
V gene: TRBV4-1
clone size: few

CDR3 DNA: TGCGCCAGCAGCCCCCGGGGGGGTAGCAATCAGCCCCAGCATTTT
CDR3 protein: CASSPRGGSNQPQHF
J gene: TRBJ1-5
D gene: NA
V gene: TRBV5-1
clone size: NA

CDR3 DNA: TGTGCCAGCAGCACAGAAACCGGGACTCCTGGGAAAGCTTTCTTT
CDR3 protein: CASSTETGTPGKAFF
J gene: TRBJ1-1
D gene: NA
V gene: TRBV11-2
clone size: few

CDR3 DNA: TGTGCCAGTAGTATCGAGATCCGGGGCCCCTACGAGCAGTACTTC
CDR3 protein: CASSIEIRGPYEQYF
J gene: TRBJ2-7
D gene: NA
V gene: TRBV19
clone size: few

CDR3 DNA: TGCAGCGTTGCGAGACTAGCGGGGGGAAAAGATACGCAGTATTTT
CDR3 protein: CSVARLAGGKDTQYF
J gene: TRBJ2-3
D gene: TRBD2
V gene: TRBV29-1
clone size: NA

CDR3 DNA: TGTGCCAGCAGCGTATTTAAATGGGACAAGGAACGGAAGGCGAACGAGCAGTACTTC
CDR3 protein: CASSVFKWDKERKANEQYF
J gene: TRBJ2-7
D gene: NA
V gene: TRBV9
clone size: NA

CDR3 DNA: TGCAGTGATAGAGAGCGGGGGGAACTCCAAGAGACCCAGTACTTC
CDR3 protein: CSDRERGELQETQYF
J gene: TRBJ2-5
D gene: TRBD2
V gene: TRBV20-1
clone size: NA

CDR3 DNA: TGTGCTAGCAGCTTAGATATTACCACGGAGACCCAGTACTTC
CDR3 protein: CASSLDITTETQYF
J gene: TRBJ2-5
D gene: NA
V gene: TRBV7-7
clone size: many

CDR3 DNA: TGTGCCTGTCGCGGTCCAGGACAAAAATCGACTGAAGCTTTCTTT
CDR3 protein: CACRGPGQKSTEAFF
J gene: TRBJ1-1
D gene: NA
V gene: TRBV30
clone size: NA

CDR3 DNA: TGTGCCAGCTCACCACGCACTAGCGGAGCCTACAATGAGCAGTTCTTC
CDR3 protein: CASSPRTSGAYNEQFF
J gene: TRBJ2-1
D gene: TRBD2
V gene: TRBV18
clone size: NA

CDR3 DNA: TGTGCCAGTAGTATAGTTTCTGGGACAGGGGATGGCTACACCTTC
CDR3 protein: CASSIVSGTGDGYTF
J gene: TRBJ1-2
D gene: TRBD1
V gene: TRBV19
clone size: NA

CDR3 DNA: TGTGCCAGCAGCCAGACAACGTCCCCTGGAAACACCATATATTTT
CDR3 protein: CASSQTTSPGNTIYF
J gene: TRBJ1-3
D gene: NA
V gene: TRBV6-5
clone size: NA

CDR3 DNA: TGTGCCAGCACCGTCTTGGGCGGGGGGCCTCTCACCGGGGAGCTGTTTTTT
CDR3 protein: CASTVLGGGPLTGELFF
J gene: TRBJ2-2
D gene: TRBD2
V gene: TRBV5-6
clone size: few

CDR3 DNA: TGTGCCAGCAGCTCCTCTCCCCGGACTGACACAGATACGCAGTATTTT
CDR3 protein: CASSSSPRTDTDTQYF
J gene: TRBJ2-3
D gene: NA
V gene: TRBV7-9
clone size: NA

CDR3 DNA: TGTGCCAGCAGCGACGAGGGATATGGCTACACCTTC
CDR3 protein: CASSDEGYGYTF
J gene: TRBJ1-2
D gene: NA
V gene: TRBV2
clone size: few

CDR3 DNA: TGTGCCATCAAGACAGGCGGGGGGACCTCCACAGATACGCAGTATTTT
CDR3 protein: CAIKTGGGTSTDTQYF
J gene: TRBJ2-3
D gene: TRBD2
V gene: TRBV10-3
clone size: NA

CDR3 DNA: TGTGCCAGCAGCGTCGGGACAGTCAATCAGCCCCAGCATTTT
CDR3 protein: CASSVGTVNQPQHF
J gene: TRBJ1-5
D gene: TRBD1
V gene: TRBV9
clone size: few

CDR3 DNA: TGCAGCGTTGGAGCCCCTGAACGGGGAGACACTGAAGCTTTCTTT
CDR3 protein: CSVGAPERGDTEAFF
J gene: TRBJ1-1
D gene: NA
V gene: TRBV29-1
clone size: NA

CDR3 DNA: TGTGCCAGCAGTGTCTGGGGGCAGGAGGAGACCCAGTACTTC
CDR3 protein: CASSVWGQEETQYF
J gene: TRBJ2-5
D gene: NA
V gene: TRBV2
clone size: many

CDR3 DNA: TGTGCCAGCAGCCCCCGGACAGGGTTGAATTCACCCCTCCACTTT
CDR3 protein: CASSPRTGLNSPLHF
J gene: TRBJ1-6
D gene: TRBD1
V gene: TRBV9
clone size: many

CDR3 DNA: TGTGCCACCAGTGACTACCGAGGGGCGGGAGTAACAGATACGCAGTATTTT
CDR3 protein: CATSDYRGAGVTDTQYF
J gene: TRBJ2-3
D gene: TRBD2
V gene: TRBV24-1
clone size: few

CDR3 DNA: TGTGCCAGCAGCACCGGGACTGACGCCTACAATGAGCAGTTCTTC
CDR3 protein: CASSTGTDAYNEQFF
J gene: TRBJ2-1
D gene: NA
V gene: TRBV11-2
clone size: many

CDR3 DNA: TGTGCCAGCAGCTTAGGGGCCACCCCAAAAGAGACCCAGTACTTC
CDR3 protein: CASSLGATPKETQYF
J gene: TRBJ2-5
D gene: NA
V gene: TRBV7-6
clone size: few

CDR3 DNA: TGTGCCAGCAGTCGGGACACCCAAGAGACCCAGTACTTC
CDR3 protein: CASSRDTQETQYF
J gene: TRBJ2-5
D gene: NA
V gene: TRBV12-3/TRBV12-4
clone size: few

CDR3 DNA: TGCGCCAGCAGCTTAATAGCGGGAGCGGTCAATGAGCAGTTCTTC
CDR3 protein: CASSLIAGAVNEQFF
J gene: TRBJ2-1
D gene: TRBD2
V gene: TRBV5-1
clone size: few

CDR3 DNA: TGTGCCAGCAGCTTGGTTCTAGGGGAAGGGCAGTTCTTC
CDR3 protein: CASSLVLGEGQFF
J gene: TRBJ2-1
D gene: NA
V gene: TRBV5-6
clone size: many

CDR3 DNA: TGTGCCAGCAGCCCTAGCGGGAAACTAAACACCGGGGAGCTGTTTTTT
CDR3 protein: CASSPSGKLNTGELFF
J gene: TRBJ2-2
D gene: TRBD2
V gene: TRBV11-2
clone size: NA

CDR3 DNA: TGTGCCAGCAGCTTAGTAGGTCCTGGAAACACCATATATTTT
CDR3 protein: CASSLVGPGNTIYF
J gene: TRBJ1-3
D gene: NA
V gene: TRBV7-8
clone size: NA

CDR3 DNA: TGTGCCAGCAGTTTGACAGGGGGCGGGACCCAGTACTTC
CDR3 protein: CASSLTGGGTQYF
J gene: TRBJ2-5
D gene: TRBD1
V gene: TRBV7-3
clone size: few

CDR3 DNA: TGCGCCAGCAGCTTGGCCGAAATCTACGAGCAGTACTTC
CDR3 protein: CASSLAEIYEQYF
J gene: TRBJ2-7
D gene: NA
V gene: TRBV5-1
clone size: NA

CDR3 DNA: TGTGCCACCAGTGACCCTCGACAGGGTAACACAGATACGCAGTATTTT
CDR3 protein: CATSDPRQGNTDTQYF
J gene: TRBJ2-3
D gene: TRBD1
V gene: TRBV24-1
clone size: few

CDR3 DNA: TGTGCCAGCAGTGAATTGGGGGGGCCGGCCTACAATGAGCAGTTCTTC
CDR3 protein: CASSELGGPAYNEQFF
J gene: TRBJ2-1
D gene: NA
V gene: TRBV2
clone size: many

CDR3 DNA: TGCAGCCTGGTCTCGGGGAACACCGGGGAGCTGTTTTTT
CDR3 protein: CSLVSGNTGELFF
J gene: TRBJ2-2
D gene: NA
V gene: TRBV29-1
clone size: few

CDR3 DNA: TGTGCCAGCAGCTTGGGGTTCCAGGGGAACTACGAGCAGTACTTC
CDR3 protein: CASSLGFQGNYEQYF
J gene: TRBJ2-7
D gene: NA
V gene: TRBV5-4
clone size: NA

CDR3 DNA: TGTGCCAGCAGCCCTCCGGGAGACACCTCCTACGAGCAGTACTTC
CDR3 protein: CASSPPGDTSYEQYF
J gene: TRBJ2-7
D gene: NA
V gene: TRBV6-2/TRBV6-3
clone size: few

CDR3 DNA: TGTGCCAGCAGCTTAGCCGCGGGAGGGCCCTACGAGCAGTACTTC
CDR3 protein: CASSLAAGGPYEQYF
J gene: TRBJ2-7
D gene: TRBD2
V gene: TRBV7-9
clone size: NA

CDR3 DNA: TGTGCCAGCAGTGCAACCCCGAGACTAGCGGGGCGTCCAGATACGCAGTATTTT
CDR3 protein: CASSATPRLAGRPDTQYF
J gene: TRBJ2-3
D gene: TRBD2
V gene: TRBV6-5
clone size: NA

CDR3 DNA: TGTGCCAGCAGCCACGTCGGACAGAATACGCAGTATTTT
CDR3 protein: CASSHVGQNTQYF
J gene: TRBJ2-3
D gene: NA
V gene: TRBV7-6
clone size: few

CDR3 DNA: TGCGCCAGCAGCTTGGGCAGTAACATGAACACTGAAGCTTTCTTT
CDR3 protein: CASSLGSNMNTEAFF
J gene: TRBJ1-1
D gene: NA
V gene: TRBV5-1
clone size: few